This T cell receptor beta chain was captured by sequencing in a study of T cells in tuberculosis. Background on the study: Sequenced TCRs come from CD1B-GMM tetramer-binding T cells. In South Africa, adults with active tuberculosis were compared with IGRA-negative and latently infected IGRA-positive adolescents. Study results and caveats: Active tuberculosis alpha repertoires lay closer to GMM-specific TCRs than controls'.

Time point noted: new active TB diagnosis, blood taken before or within 7 days of starting treatment. Profiled with immunoSEQ multiplex PCR; TCRdb holds only in-frame clones, not every one. The table lists 30,000 or so clones, about 82% of them singletons. On this clone itself: Its matching antigen is unknown.

Germline-derived CDR1 and CDR2 are KGHSH and LQKENI. The CDR3 extends over 13 amino acids. The V gene end was trimmed by 5 bases and the J gene end by 3 bases; junction bases not matched to a gene: 1. Sequenced material: PBMCs, taken at tuberculosis diagnosis. The chain recombines TRBV18 with TRBJ1-5; TRBD1 aligns across 7 bases. The TCR comes from an adult with tuberculosis. The CDR3 DNA follows: TGTGCCAGCTCAGGACAGGACAATCAGCCCCAGCATTTT. Translated, it gives CASSGQDNQPQHF.